The clone carrying this TCR beta chain was observed a single time. The sample comes from a study of shared clonotypes between healthy human individuals. Study in general: Every donor yielded three CD4 naive, three CD4 memory, two CD8 naive and one CD8 memory plate.

CD8 memory was a combination that joined CD45RO+ cells with CCR7-negative CD45RA+ TemRA cells. Genomic DNA (from each subset) was split evenly across several immunoSEQ plates. Clones were sequenced by immunoSEQ multiplex PCR, and TCRdb holds only the in-frame ones, with some missing. The sample holds under 350,000 clones, roughly 87% seen once. Sequences were obtained from memory CD8+ T cells sorted from blood. Stated subset: CD45RO+ cells pooled with CCR7-negative TemRA cells. The clonotype originates from a man aged 18 to 35 in good health.

The CDR3 DNA reads TGTGCCAGCAGCTTAGATGGGGCCGCGACTCTTAACTATGGCTACACCTTC. Its protein product is CASSLDGAATLNYGYTF. This chain uses TRBV11-2 with TRBJ1-2; a weak D match, TRBD1 (5 bases). The CDR3 covers 17 residues. Germline V gene lookup returns CDR1 SGHAT and CDR2 FQNNGV. The V end lost 0 bases, the J end lost 1 base, and 15 bases lay between the germline ends.